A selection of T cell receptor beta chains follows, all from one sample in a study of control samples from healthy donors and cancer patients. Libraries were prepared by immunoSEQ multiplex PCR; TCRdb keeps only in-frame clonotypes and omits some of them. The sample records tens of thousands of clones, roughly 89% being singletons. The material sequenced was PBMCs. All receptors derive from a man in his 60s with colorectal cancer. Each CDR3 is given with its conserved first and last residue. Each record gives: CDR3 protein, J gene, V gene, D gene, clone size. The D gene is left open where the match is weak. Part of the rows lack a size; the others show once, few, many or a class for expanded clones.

CDR3 protein: CASSLEPSSYNEQFF
J gene: TRBJ2-1
V gene: TRBV5-1
D gene: .
clone size: .

CDR3 protein: CASSETGGGGEKLFF
J gene: TRBJ1-4
V gene: TRBV9
D gene: TRBD1
clone size: .

CDR3 protein: CASSQVIAGGVYEQYF
J gene: TRBJ2-7
V gene: TRBV4-1
D gene: TRBD2
clone size: .

CDR3 protein: CAWSVLGNQAFF
J gene: TRBJ1-1
V gene: TRBV30
D gene: .
clone size: .

CDR3 protein: CASSLNSNSPLHF
J gene: TRBJ1-6
V gene: TRBV18
D gene: .
clone size: few

CDR3 protein: CASSALWELFF
J gene: TRBJ2-2
V gene: TRBV3-1/TRBV3-2
D gene: .
clone size: .

CDR3 protein: CASSYGHLYEQYF
J gene: TRBJ2-7
V gene: TRBV6-2/TRBV6-3
D gene: .
clone size: .

CDR3 protein: CAWSSGGRTEAFF
J gene: TRBJ1-1
V gene: TRBV30
D gene: TRBD1
clone size: few

CDR3 protein: CASSQGTSGGNYEQYF
J gene: TRBJ2-7
V gene: TRBV4-1
D gene: TRBD2
clone size: .

CDR3 protein: CASSRQYSNQPQHF
J gene: TRBJ1-5
V gene: TRBV7-2
D gene: .
clone size: .

CDR3 protein: CASNVAGANVLTF
J gene: TRBJ2-6
V gene: TRBV11-2
D gene: .
clone size: .

CDR3 protein: CASSTGWGEKNIQYF
J gene: TRBJ2-4
V gene: TRBV5-1
D gene: .
clone size: .

CDR3 protein: CASSYAVTNTGELFF
J gene: TRBJ2-2
V gene: TRBV6-5
D gene: .
clone size: .

CDR3 protein: CASSLGGSSYEQYF
J gene: TRBJ2-7
V gene: TRBV5-5
D gene: TRBD1
clone size: .

CDR3 protein: CASSTGSGVRTYEQYF
J gene: TRBJ2-7
V gene: TRBV7-9
D gene: .
clone size: once

CDR3 protein: CASSISGAITGELFF
J gene: TRBJ2-2
V gene: TRBV19
D gene: .
clone size: .

CDR3 protein: CASSQGGQVYNEQFF
J gene: TRBJ2-1
V gene: TRBV4-2
D gene: TRBD1
clone size: .

CDR3 protein: CATSRDQGASPLHF
J gene: TRBJ1-6
V gene: TRBV15
D gene: TRBD1
clone size: .

CDR3 protein: CASSHFRGEEQFF
J gene: TRBJ2-1
V gene: TRBV12-3/TRBV12-4
D gene: .
clone size: .

CDR3 protein: CASSLGQGNEKLFF
J gene: TRBJ1-4
V gene: TRBV4-2
D gene: TRBD1
clone size: .

CDR3 protein: CASRETTVQQETQYF
J gene: TRBJ2-5
V gene: TRBV5-1
D gene: .
clone size: .

CDR3 protein: CASSATVYSNQPQHF
J gene: TRBJ1-5
V gene: TRBV9
D gene: .
clone size: once

CDR3 protein: CASSSGHLTYEQYF
J gene: TRBJ2-7
V gene: TRBV6-5
D gene: .
clone size: .

CDR3 protein: CASSSPGGASLTQYF
J gene: TRBJ2-3
V gene: TRBV19
D gene: TRBD2
clone size: .

CDR3 protein: CASSERNEQFF
J gene: TRBJ2-1
V gene: TRBV6-1
D gene: .
clone size: .

CDR3 protein: CSVLPQGNYGYTF
J gene: TRBJ1-2
V gene: TRBV29-1
D gene: .
clone size: .